This T cell receptor beta chain is from a study of beta chain features in type 1 diabetes. This clone has a handful of counts. The germline V gene encodes CDR1 MDHEN and CDR2 SYDVKM. Trimming left V 6 bases short and J 2 bases short, with 16 bases between. CDR3 size: 15 residues. Expressed TCRB transcripts were sequenced because the entire RNA isolate underwent reverse transcription. Libraries were prepared by immunoSEQ multiplex PCR; TCRdb keeps only in-frame clonotypes and omits some of them. Counted here are 310,000 or so clones, 9.5% to 12% occurring once; the ten biggest clones make up approximately 0.016%.

The origin of this receptor is a woman aged 30 to 39 in good health. The rearrangement joins TRBV28 to TRBJ1-1, with TRBD1 as a possible D gene (6 bases). The sample comprised naive CD4+ T cells from blood. The CDR3, as DNA: TGTGCCAGCAGCTCAACAGGGACGGAAAACACTGAAGCTTTCTTT. Translating it yields CASSSTGTENTEAFF.